This TCR beta chain is from a study of lymphopenia after photon versus proton radiotherapy. Germline CDR1 and CDR2: SEHNR and FQNEAQ (reference sequence). Termini included, the CDR3 measures 14 amino acids. Study-wide points: Under photons, naive T cells and diversity fell while effector/memory populations rose. Authors raise, but do not show, better survival with proton therapy.

Sequenced by immunoSEQ multiplex PCR; TCRdb stores in-frame clones only, minus some. The sample holds approximately 160,000 clones, 70% to 90% seen once. As for this clone: Antigen specificity is unknown. The DNA is left out, because the CDR3 cannot be placed on it with certainty; the CDR3 is given as TCRdb lists it.

The sequenced sample was peripheral blood, obtained from a patient treated with photon-based radiotherapy. The clonotype comes from a man between 45 and 60 years old with gastric cancer. The gene calls are TRBV7-9 and TRBJ1-1. The CDR3 spells CASSFGAGGTEAFF.